These 9 T cell receptor beta chains were all obtained from the same sample, sequenced in a study of cytomegalovirus exposure and HLA in healthy donors (dated by TCRdb to 2016 to 2017). The library came from the immunoSEQ multiplex PCR assay. For the multiplex PCR, a mixture combining 60 forward primers for TCR Vbeta segments and 13 reverse primers for TCR Jbeta segments was used. As stored in TCRdb, this immuneACCESS dataset retains in-frame rearrangements with V and J assigned. A fraction of the clones does not appear; measured against another copy, unresolved V genes explain less than half of the discrepancy, and the remainder lacks a known reason. The sample records around 140,000 clones, around 75% of which are singletons. The top ten constitute around 3.4% of the sample. The source material was PBMCs. The receptor set was obtained from a man aged 35-49 years in good health and CMV-seronegative.

V and J are TRBV15 and TRBJ2-5, with TRBD1 matching over 10 bases. The DNA end is a closer match to TRBJ2-7, so the J assignment may be wrong. The CDR3 is made up of 16 amino acids. The germline gives CDR1 LNHNV, CDR2 YYDKDF (reference sequence). CDR3 region: CATSSLTGQGAYEQYF. CDR3 sequence (DNA): TGTGCCACCAGCAGTCTAACCGGACAGGGGGCCTACGAGCAGTACTTC.

The chain uses TRBV5-4 and TRBJ2-6; 8 bases map to TRBD1. Germline assignment: CDR1 SGHNT and CDR2 YYREEE (reference sequence). The V gene end was trimmed by 3 bases and the J gene end by 2 bases; junction bases not matched to a gene: 4. The length of the CDR3 is 16 residues. The CDR3 loop reads CASSWQGAPGANVLTF. DNA of the CDR3: TGTGCCAGCAGCTGGCAGGGGGCACCTGGGGCCAACGTCCTGACTTTC.

Only a few counts were recorded for this clone. This chain uses TRBV5-1 with TRBJ2-2; D unresolved. Trimming took 0 bases from V and 0 from J, leaving 9 bases between them. The CDR3 contains 16 residues. Germline CDR1 reads SGHRS; CDR2 reads YFSETQ. This chain's CDR3 is CASSLGVLANTGELFF. The CDR3 DNA is TGCGCCAGCAGCTTGGGAGTCCTTGCGAACACCGGGGAGCTGTTTTTT.

This clone was seen a few times. The chain couples TRBV7-3 to TRBJ2-7; 8 positions match TRBD2. Germline assignment: CDR1 SGHTA and CDR2 FQGTGA. V trimming: 2 bases; J trimming: 0 bases; junction bases outside the gene matches: 3. The CDR3 has 15 amino acids. CDR3 in DNA: TGTGCCAGCAGCTTATACGGGGGGGACTCCTACGAGCAGTACTTC. Protein: CASSLYGGDSYEQYF.

The chain recombines TRBV30 with TRBJ2-2; 8 bases match TRBD2. V was clipped by 0 bases and J by 10 bases; unmatched bases: 13. CDR1 and CDR2 (germline): GTSNPN, SVGIG (reference sequence). The CDR3 extends over 16 amino acids. The CDR3 loop is CAWSVHGPGGAVELFF. The CDR3 DNA is TGTGCCTGGAGTGTACATGGTCCCGGGGGGGCCGTGGAGCTGTTTTTT.

The chain uses TRBV7-2 and TRBJ2-7; TRBD2 might be the D (6 bases). The CDR3 is made up of 14 amino acids. V was trimmed by 5 bases and J by 1 base, leaving 12 bases between them. Germline CDR1 is SGHTA and CDR2 is FQGNSA. This CDR3 reads CASSAGRNSYEQYF. In DNA, the CDR3 is TGTGCCAGCAGCGCGGGACGGAATTCCTACGAGCAGTACTTC. The whole variable domain, filled in from reference TRBV7-2 and TRBJ2-7, reads GAGVSQSPSNKVTEKGKDVELRCDPISGHTALYWYRQSLGQGLEFLIYFQGNSAPDKSGLPSDRFSAERTGGSVSTLTIQRTQQEDSAVYLCASSAGRNSYEQYFGPGTRLTVT.

This chain joins TRBV2 and TRBJ1-2; TRBD1 agrees at 11 bases. The germline CDR1 and CDR2 sequences are SNHLY and FYNNEI. Losses at the gene ends were 0 bases for V and 0 bases for J; bases not matched to a gene: 6. The CDR3 totals 18 residues. The CDR3 sequence: CASSEALGDRGSNYGYTF. In DNA form, the CDR3 reads TGTGCCAGCAGTGAAGCGCTAGGGGACAGGGGGTCTAACTATGGCTACACCTTC. The variable domain in full, completed from reference TRBV2 and TRBJ1-2, reads EPEVTQTPSHQVTQMGQEVILRCVPISNHLYFYWYRQILGQKVEFLVSFYNNEISEKSEIFDDQFSVERPDGSNFTLKIRSTKLEDSAMYFCASSEALGDRGSNYGYTFGSGTRLTVV.

This clone was seen only once. This sequence joins TRBV29-1 and TRBJ2-2; 10 positions agree with TRBD2. There are 15 residues in the CDR3. The V segment lost 8 bases and the J segment 0 bases; nucleotides outside the gene matches: 6. CDR1 and CDR2 from the germline V gene are SQVTM and ANQGSEA. CDR3 nucleotide sequence: TGCAGCAGAGCGGGGGGGCGGTCGAACACCGGGGAGCTGTTTTTT. It specifies CSRAGGRSNTGELFF.

This sequence joins TRBV19 and TRBJ2-2; D might be TRBD1 (5 bases). The CDR3 contains 15 residues. Germline CDR1 reads LNHDA; CDR2 reads SQIVND (reference sequence). Trimming left V 7 bases short and J 0 bases short, with 12 bases between. CDR3 residues: CASTDSPANTGELFF. CDR3 in DNA: TGTGCCAGTACCGACAGTCCGGCGAACACCGGGGAGCTGTTTTTT.